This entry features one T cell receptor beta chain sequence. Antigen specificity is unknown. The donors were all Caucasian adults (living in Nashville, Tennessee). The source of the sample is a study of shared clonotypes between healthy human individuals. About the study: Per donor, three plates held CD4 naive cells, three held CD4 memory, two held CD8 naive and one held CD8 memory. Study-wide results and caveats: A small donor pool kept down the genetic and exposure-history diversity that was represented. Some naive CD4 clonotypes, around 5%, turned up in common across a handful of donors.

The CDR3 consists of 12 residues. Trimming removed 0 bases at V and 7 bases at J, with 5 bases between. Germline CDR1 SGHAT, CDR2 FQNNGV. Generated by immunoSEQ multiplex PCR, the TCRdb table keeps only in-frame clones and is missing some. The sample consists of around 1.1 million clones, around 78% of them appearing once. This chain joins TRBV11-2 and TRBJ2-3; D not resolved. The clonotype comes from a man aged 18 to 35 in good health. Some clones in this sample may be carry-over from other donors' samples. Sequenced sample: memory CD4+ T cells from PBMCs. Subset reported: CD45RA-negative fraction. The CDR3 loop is CASSLDRHTQYF. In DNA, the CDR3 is TGTGCCAGCAGCTTAGATCGGCATACGCAGTATTTT.